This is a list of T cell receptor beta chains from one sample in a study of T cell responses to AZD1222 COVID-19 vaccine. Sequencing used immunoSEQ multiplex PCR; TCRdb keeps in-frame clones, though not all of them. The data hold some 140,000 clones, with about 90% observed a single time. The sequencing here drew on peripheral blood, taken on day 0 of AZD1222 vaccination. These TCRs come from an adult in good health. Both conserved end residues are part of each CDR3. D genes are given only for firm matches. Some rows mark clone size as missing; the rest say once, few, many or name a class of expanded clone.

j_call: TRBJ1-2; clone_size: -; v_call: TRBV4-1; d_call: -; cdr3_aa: CASSQEVPGAQGYTF; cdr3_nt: TGCGCCAGCAGCCAAGAGGTTCCTGGGGCACAGGGCTACACCTTC
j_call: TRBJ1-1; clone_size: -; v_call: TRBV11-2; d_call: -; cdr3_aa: CASSSKGVTGFF; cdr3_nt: TGTGCCAGCAGCTCGAAGGGGGTTACGGGATTCTTT
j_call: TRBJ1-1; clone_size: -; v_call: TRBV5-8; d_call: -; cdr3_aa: CASSPKFPRQDEAFF; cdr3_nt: TGTGCCAGCAGCCCTAAATTCCCCCGACAGGATGAAGCTTTCTTT
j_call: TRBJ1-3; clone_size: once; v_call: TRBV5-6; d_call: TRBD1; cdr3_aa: CASTETGRNTIYF; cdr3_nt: TGTGCCAGCACCGAGACAGGGAGGAACACCATATATTTT
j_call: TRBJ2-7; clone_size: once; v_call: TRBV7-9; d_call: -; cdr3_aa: CASSFRRSSYEQYF; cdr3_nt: TGTGCCAGCAGCTTCCGCAGGAGCTCCTACGAGCAGTACTTC
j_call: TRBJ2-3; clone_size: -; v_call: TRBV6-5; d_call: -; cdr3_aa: CASSYRDSTDTQYF; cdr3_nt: TGTGCCAGCAGTTACCGCGACAGCACAGATACGCAGTATTTT
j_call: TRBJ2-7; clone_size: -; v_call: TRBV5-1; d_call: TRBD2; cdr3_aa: CASSLDASGPLAEQYF; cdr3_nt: TGCGCCAGCAGCTTGGATGCTAGCGGGCCCCTCGCCGAGCAGTACTTC
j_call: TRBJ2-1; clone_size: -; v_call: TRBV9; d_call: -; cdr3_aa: CASSPHPLASDEQFF; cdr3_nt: TGTGCCAGCAGCCCTCACCCTCTAGCATCAGATGAGCAGTTCTTC
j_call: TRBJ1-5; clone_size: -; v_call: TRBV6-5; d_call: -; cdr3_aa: CASRAEVGVNQPQHF; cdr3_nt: TGTGCCAGCAGGGCAGAAGTAGGTGTGAATCAGCCCCAGCATTTT
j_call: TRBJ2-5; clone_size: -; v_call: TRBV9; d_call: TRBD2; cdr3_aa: CASSASGGQETQYF; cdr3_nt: TGTGCCAGCAGCGCAAGCGGGGGGCAAGAGACCCAGTACTTC
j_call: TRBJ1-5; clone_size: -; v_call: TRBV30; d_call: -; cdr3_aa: CAWSVRSGSNQPQHF; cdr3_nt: TGTGCCTGGAGTGTAAGGAGCGGTAGCAATCAGCCCCAGCATTTT
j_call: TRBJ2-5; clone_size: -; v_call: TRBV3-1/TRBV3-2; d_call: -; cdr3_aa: CASSGALGLRETQYF; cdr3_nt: TGTGCCAGCAGCGGGGCACTAGGACTCCGGGAGACCCAGTACTTC
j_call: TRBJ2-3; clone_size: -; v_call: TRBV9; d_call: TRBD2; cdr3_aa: CASSASGSTQDTQYF; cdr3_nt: TGTGCCAGCAGCGCGAGCGGGAGCACGCAGGATACGCAGTATTTT
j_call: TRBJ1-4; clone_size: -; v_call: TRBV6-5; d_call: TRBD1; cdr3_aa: CASRGTANNEKLFF; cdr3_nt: TGTGCCAGCAGGGGGACAGCTAATAATGAAAAACTGTTTTTT
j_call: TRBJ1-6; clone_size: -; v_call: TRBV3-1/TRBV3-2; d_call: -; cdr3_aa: CASSQGVISNSPLHF; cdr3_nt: TGTGCCAGCAGCCAAGGGGTGATCTCAAATTCACCCCTCCACTTT
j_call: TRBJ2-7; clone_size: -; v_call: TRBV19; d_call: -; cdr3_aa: CASSITGRSYEQYF; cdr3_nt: TGTGCCAGTAGTATAACAGGGAGATCCTACGAGCAGTACTTC